This T cell receptor beta chain was sequenced in a study of blood T cell repertoires in COVID-19. Study overall: Researchers got acute and convalescent COVID-19 samples from the United States, Italy and Spain.

Per the germline V gene, CDR1 is MGHDK and CDR2 is SYGVNS. V was cut by 3 bases and J by 0 bases, with 13 bases left in between. This CDR3 comprises 16 residues. Profiling relied on immunoSEQ multiplex PCR, and the TCRdb table lists in-frame clones only, not all of them. Of 140,000 or so clones in the sample, about 85% are singletons; the top ten hold more than 2%. This chain joins TRBV25-1 and TRBJ2-3; D is unclear. Sequenced material: peripheral blood. This TCR derives from a human donor with acute or convalescent COVID-19. The donor label of this sample is uncertain. CDR3 nucleotides: TGTGCCAGCAGTGATCTGGCGACACGTAGCACAGATACGCAGTATTTT. It is translated as CASSDLATRSTDTQYF.